A single sample gave rise to the 25 T cell receptor beta chains below, sequenced in a study of T cells after yellow fever vaccination. TCRdb reanalysed the 5' RACE reads using MiXCR and keeps one entry per CDR3 protein. The repertoire has 300,000 to 400,000 distinct CDR3 sequences, roughly 4% of them found once; the top ten carry 24%. The input for sequencing was PBMCs, taken 5 days after the yellow fever booster vaccination. Receptor source: a man aged 18 to 35 who received the YFV17D yellow fever vaccine.

This clonotype has just one count. In nucleotides, the CDR3 is TGCAGTGCTCCTCGCTGGGGGCAGAACACCGGGGAGCTGTTTTTT. Translation gives CSAPRWGQNTGELFF. This sequence joins TRBV20-1 and TRBJ2-2; possibly TRBD1 for D (6 bases). V lost 5 bases to trimming and J lost 1 base, with 14 bases between them. The CDR3 has 15 residues. The V gene's germline CDR1 is DFQATT and CDR2 SNEGSKA (reference sequence).

This clonotype was picked up many times. J is TRBJ1-2 and V is TRBV2, with TRBD1 matching 7 bases. The CDR3 runs to 16 residues. Trimming removed 3 bases from V and 4 bases from J; junction bases left unmatched: 11. Germline CDR1 is SNHLY and CDR2 is FYNNEI. As DNA, the CDR3 is TGTGCCAGCAGTGAGAGTCGGACAGGTGGGGGCTATGGCTACACCTTC. Translation: CASSESRTGGGYGYTF.

This sequence joins TRBV6-2 or TRBV6-3 and TRBJ2-3; D gene ambiguous. Per germline, CDR1 MNHEY and CDR2 SVGEGT. The CDR3 runs to 11 residues. V gave up 4 bases and J gave up 8 bases, with 7 bases separating them. CDR3 DNA sequence: TGTGCCAGCAGTTTTTCGCGTACGCAGTATTTT. Its protein is CASSFSRTQYF.

The gene calls are TRBV3-1 and TRBJ2-7; 7 bases agree with TRBD2. Germline-derived CDR1 and CDR2 are LGHDT and YNNKEL (reference sequence). The V gene end was trimmed by 1 base and the J gene end by 4 bases; junction bases not matched to a gene: 4. This CDR3 spans 14 amino acids. The CDR3 protein is CASSQGLSGYEQYV. The DNA for the CDR3 is TGTGCCAGCAGCCAAGGTCTTAGCGGGTACGAGCAGTACGTC.

The rearrangement joins TRBV15 to TRBJ1-6, with 7 bases fitting TRBD1. V lost 5 bases, J lost 10 bases, and 11 bases stayed unmatched. Germline CDR1 is LNHNV and CDR2 is YYDKDF (reference sequence). CDR3 length equals 15 residues. Written as DNA, the CDR3 is TGTGCCACCAGCCTCCGACAGGGAATAGTATCACCCCTCCACTTT. It encodes CATSLRQGIVSPLHF.

The sample holds a few counts of this clonotype. The chain carries TRBV7-3 and TRBJ2-5; 7 bases are shared with TRBD1. The V gene's germline CDR1 is SGHTA and CDR2 FQGTGA. The CDR3 length is 14 residues. The ends lost 5 bases at V and 4 bases at J; junction bases unmatched: 7. The CDR3 DNA follows: TGTGCCAGCAGCCTGGGACAGTCATTAGAGACCCAGTACTTC. Translation gives CASSLGQSLETQYF.

A few counts support this clonotype. CDR3 protein: CASSLNGRDNQPQHF. The CDR3 bases are TGTGCCAGCAGCTTAAACGGAAGAGACAATCAGCCCCAGCATTTT. This sequence joins TRBV7-8 and TRBJ1-5; D is ambiguous. Germline-derived CDR1 and CDR2 are SGHVS and FQNEAQ. V was shortened by 2 bases and J by 3 bases, with 11 bases between the two germline ends. This CDR3 is built from 15 residues. Full variable domain (missing parts from reference TRBV7-8 and TRBJ1-5): GAGVSQSPRYKVAKRGQDVALRCDPISGHVSLFWYQQALGQGPEFLTYFQNEAQLDKSGLPSDRFFAERPEGSVSTLKIQRTQQEDSAVYLCASSLNGRDNQPQHFGDGTRLSIL.

This clonotype was seen ten or more times. This chain links TRBV25-1 with TRBJ2-5; 11 positions agree with TRBD2. The germline V gene has CDR1 MGHDK and CDR2 SYGVNS. This CDR3 spans 15 amino acids. The V segment lost 3 bases and the J segment 4 bases; nucleotides outside the gene matches: 4. This CDR3 reads CASSETSGVRETQYF. The CDR3 DNA reads TGTGCCAGCAGTGAGACTAGCGGGGTTCGAGAGACCCAGTACTTC.

This chain links TRBV5-5 with TRBJ2-7, with 7 bases matching TRBD1. Germline CDR1 SGHKS, CDR2 YYEKEE (reference sequence). Germline trimming cut 3 bases from V and 3 bases from J; bases unmatched to any gene: 3. This CDR3 region has 13 residues. As DNA, the CDR3 is TGTGCCAGCAGCTCGAGGGACAGCTACGAGCAGTACTTC. This translates into CASSSRDSYEQYF.

This clonotype has ten or more counts. The J gene is TRBJ2-1, the V gene TRBV18; perhaps TRBD2 as D (5 bases). The CDR3 covers 13 residues. V was shortened by 4 bases and J by 10 bases, with 14 bases between the two germline ends. The germline V gene encodes CDR1 KGHSH and CDR2 LQKENI. The CDR3 bases are TGTGCCAGCTCACGGGCGGACTCAAGGGAGCAGTTCTTC. This sequence encodes CASSRADSREQFF.

The chain joins TRBV2 to TRBJ2-1; D is unclear. Germline values: CDR1 SNHLY, CDR2 FYNNEI. The CDR3 has 13 residues. V dropped 11 bases and J dropped 2 bases, with 13 bases sitting between them. In nucleotides, the CDR3 is TGTGCCTCCCGCCCGGGTGCCTACAATGAGCAGTTCTTC. It codes for CASRPGAYNEQFF.

In this sample, this clonotype turned up many times. The chain couples TRBV5-1 to TRBJ1-1, with 7 nucleotides matching TRBD1. The germline gives CDR1 SGHRS, CDR2 YFSETQ. Unmatched junction bases numbered 6, after V lost 0 bases and J lost 4 bases. The CDR3 is 15 amino acids. The CDR3 sequence is CASSLGRTGGTEAFF. DNA for the CDR3: TGCGCCAGCAGCTTGGGAAGGACAGGAGGCACTGAAGCTTTCTTT.

This clonotype was seen repeatedly, ten times or more. The chain uses TRBV4-1 and TRBJ2-1, with D uncertain. V was shortened by 0 bases and J by 0 bases, with 6 bases between the two germline ends. Germline CDR1 is MGHRA and CDR2 is YSYEKL. This CDR3 is built from 15 residues. The DNA of the CDR3 is TGCGCCAGCAGCCAAGACAGGAGCTCCTACAATGAGCAGTTCTTC. This encodes CASSQDRSSYNEQFF.

This clonotype was seen many times. This chain connects TRBV28 to TRBJ2-3; tentatively, D is TRBD2 (5 bases). This CDR3 spans 14 amino acids. Germline loops: CDR1 MDHEN, CDR2 SYDVKM. V lost 4 bases and J lost 6, with 14 bases in between. CDR3 nucleotides: TGTGCCAGCAGTTCCACGTCACTAGGCGATACGCAGTATTTT. Amino acid sequence: CASSSTSLGDTQYF.

The table lists this clonotype with a few counts. CDR3 DNA sequence: TGCGCCAGCAGCCAAGCAGGGGGCGGAAGCTACGAGCAGTACGTC. This sequence encodes CASSQAGGGSYEQYV. The chain joins TRBV4-1 to TRBJ2-7; TRBD1 matches 8 bases. This CDR3 has 15 amino acids. Germline V gene lookup returns CDR1 MGHRA and CDR2 YSYEKL. V dropped 1 base and J dropped 3; count of bases not matched to a gene: 5.

This clonotype has more than one count but fewer than ten. The CDR3 DNA reads TGTGCCAGCAGCTTATCCGGGACAGGGGGCACCGGGGAGCTGTTTTTT. Protein: CASSLSGTGGTGELFF. This chain joins TRBV5-6 and TRBJ2-2; 11 nucleotides agree with TRBD1. V lost 2 bases, J lost 4 bases, and 4 bases stayed unmatched. This CDR3 has 16 residues. Germline CDR1 reads SGHDT; CDR2 reads YYEEEE.

This clonotype came up many times. The chain links TRBV20-1 to TRBJ1-2; D not resolved. There are 11 residues in the CDR3. Germline CDR1 and CDR2: DFQATT and SNEGSKA (reference sequence). The CDR3 sequence is CSASRSYGYTF. The DNA of the CDR3 is TGCAGCGCTTCGCGCAGCTATGGCTACACCTTC.

The CDR3 loop reads CASDRAESYNEQFF. CDR3 DNA sequence: TGTGCCAGCGACAGGGCAGAGTCCTACAATGAGCAGTTCTTC. V gene TRBV6-2 or TRBV6-3 combines with J gene TRBJ2-1; TRBD1 agrees at 7 bases. Germline V gene data show CDR1 as MNHEY and CDR2 as SVGEGT. The junction had 5 bases not matched to a gene; V was cut back by 8 bases and J by 1 base. The CDR3 has 14 residues.

This clonotype occurred a few times. The CDR3 coding sequence is TGTGCCAGCAGCTTGGATCTAGCGGGGGCATCCGGGGAGCTGTTTTTT. It yields the protein CASSLDLAGASGELFF. The rearrangement links TRBV5-5 to TRBJ2-2, with 10 bases aligning to TRBD2. V gave up 0 bases and J gave up 6 bases; unmatched junction bases: 5. Germline V lookup: CDR1 SGHKS, CDR2 YYEKEE (reference sequence). The CDR3 extends over 16 amino acids.

J is TRBJ2-3 and V is TRBV5-4, with 16 bases fitting TRBD2. Trimming cost V 4 bases and J 3 bases; bases outside gene matches: 8. The CDR3 contains 18 residues. CDR1 SGHNT and CDR2 YYREEE come from the germline V gene (reference sequence). CDR3 nucleotides: TGTGCCAGCAGCGGAGGGACTAGCGGGGGGGCTCGGACAGATACGCAGTATTTT. Its translation: CASSGGTSGGARTDTQYF.

This clonotype was seen a few times. The chain combines TRBV20-1 with TRBJ2-1, with TRBD2 identical over 12 bases. Germline V gene sequence: CDR1 DFQATT, CDR2 SNEGSKA (reference sequence). The ends lost 2 bases at V and 2 bases at J; junction bases unmatched: 4. The CDR3 runs 16 residues. CDR3 DNA: TGCAGTGCTAGATCGACTAGCGGGGGCGCCTACAATGAGCAGTTCTTC. The encoded protein is CSARSTSGGAYNEQFF.

The V and J genes are TRBV5-1 and TRBJ2-7; perhaps TRBD1 as D (6 bases). The length of the CDR3 is 16 residues. Germline-derived CDR1 and CDR2 are SGHRS and YFSETQ. The ends were cut back, 4 bases at V and 2 bases at J, with 19 bases in the middle. The CDR3 region has the DNA TGCGCCAGCAGCCTTGGTCTAGGACAGAAAACCTACGAGCAGTACTTC. It encodes CASSLGLGQKTYEQYF.

The table lists this clonotype with many counts. The V gene is TRBV7-3, the J gene TRBJ2-2; a weak D match, TRBD2 (5 bases). The CDR3 has 13 residues. Germline CDR1 SGHTA, CDR2 FQGTGA. V was cut by 2 bases and J by 4 bases, with 5 bases left in between. The CDR3, as DNA: TGTGCCAGCAGCTTAGGGAGCACCGGGGAGCTGTTTTTT. As protein: CASSLGSTGELFF.

The sample holds a few counts of this clonotype. This chain uses TRBV7-9 with TRBJ1-1, with D tentatively TRBD1 (6 bases). Trimming removed 5 bases from V and 6 bases from J, with 19 bases in between. The CDR3 covers 15 residues. The germline V gene has CDR1 SEHNR and CDR2 FQNEAQ (reference sequence). The CDR3 region has the DNA TGTGCCAGCAGCCAGGGGTGGCAGGGAAGCGCTGAAGCTTTCTTT. This encodes CASSQGWQGSAEAFF.

V and J are TRBV2 and TRBJ1-1; D remains unclear. Trimming shortened V by 9 bases and J by 1 base, and 12 bases separated the two germline ends. CDR1 is SNHLY, CDR2 FYNNEI, per germline. The CDR3 is 13 amino acids. The CDR3 region is CASTLTTNTEAFF. CDR3 in DNA: TGTGCCAGTACACTAACAACGAACACTGAAGCTTTCTTT. The entire variable domain, with the rest obtained from reference TRBV2 and TRBJ1-1, is as follows: EPEVTQTPSHQVTQMGQEVILRCVPISNHLYFYWYRQILGQKVEFLVSFYNNEISEKSEIFDDQFSVERPDGSNFTLKIRSTKLEDSAMYFCASTLTTNTEAFFGQGTRLTVV.